A selection of T cell receptor beta chains follows, all from one sample in a study of beta chain features in type 1 diabetes. Generated by immunoSEQ multiplex PCR, the TCRdb table keeps only in-frame clones and is missing some. The data show some 400,000 clones, roughly 16% seen once. The specimen sequenced was naive CD4+ T cells from blood. These receptors came from a woman aged 18-35 years in good health. Each CDR3 is given with its conserved first and last residue. A D gene is named only where the DNA matches it firmly. Expanded clones are given a class, and other clones once, few, many or no size at all.

clone_size: few; d_call: TRBD2; v_call: TRBV19; j_call: TRBJ2-7; cdr3_nt: TGTGCCAGTAGTATAAGCGGGGACTTCTACGAGCAGTACTTC; cdr3_aa: CASSISGDFYEQYF
clone_size: few; d_call: -; v_call: TRBV18; j_call: TRBJ2-3; cdr3_nt: TGTGCCAGCTCACGGAGCCTCACAGATACGCAGTATTTT; cdr3_aa: CASSRSLTDTQYF
clone_size: few; d_call: -; v_call: TRBV14; j_call: TRBJ2-7; cdr3_nt: TGTGCCAGCAGTCAAGAAGTGGAGGTATCCTACGAGCAGTACTTC; cdr3_aa: CASSQEVEVSYEQYF
clone_size: few; d_call: -; v_call: TRBV5-1; j_call: TRBJ1-1; cdr3_nt: TGCGCCAGCAGCCCCTGGACAGACTCGAACACTGAAGCTTTCTTT; cdr3_aa: CASSPWTDSNTEAFF
clone_size: few; d_call: TRBD2; v_call: TRBV27; j_call: TRBJ2-1; cdr3_nt: TGTGCCAGCAGTTCGCGACTAGCGGGAGGGATCCATGAGCAGTTCTTC; cdr3_aa: CASSSRLAGGIHEQFF
clone_size: -; d_call: TRBD2; v_call: TRBV7-9; j_call: TRBJ2-1; cdr3_nt: TGTGCCAGCAGTCCGGTTACTAGCGGGAACAATGAGCAGTTCTTC; cdr3_aa: CASSPVTSGNNEQFF
clone_size: few; d_call: TRBD2; v_call: TRBV11-2; j_call: TRBJ2-7; cdr3_nt: TGTGCCAGCAGCTCGCTAGCGGGGGGCTTCTACGAGCAGTACTTC; cdr3_aa: CASSSLAGGFYEQYF
clone_size: -; d_call: -; v_call: TRBV7-3; j_call: TRBJ2-5; cdr3_nt: TGTGCCAGCAGCTTGGATGGGGCGAAGACCCAGTACTTC; cdr3_aa: CASSLDGAKTQYF
clone_size: -; d_call: TRBD1; v_call: TRBV18; j_call: TRBJ1-5; cdr3_nt: TGTGCCAGCTCACCAAACAGGGGGCAGCCCCAGCATTTT; cdr3_aa: CASSPNRGQPQHF
clone_size: once; d_call: TRBD2; v_call: TRBV29-1; j_call: TRBJ2-1; cdr3_nt: TGCAGCGTTAGACATAGCGGGGTCTACAATGAGCAGTTCTTC; cdr3_aa: CSVRHSGVYNEQFF
clone_size: -; d_call: TRBD2; v_call: TRBV30; j_call: TRBJ2-1; cdr3_nt: TGTGCCTCGATGACTAGCGGGAGAGGGAATGAGCAGTTCTTC; cdr3_aa: CASMTSGRGNEQFF
clone_size: -; d_call: TRBD1; v_call: TRBV4-3; j_call: TRBJ2-7; cdr3_nt: TGCGCCAGCAGCCCGCACCAGGGGGCAAGGTACGAGCAGTACTTC; cdr3_aa: CASSPHQGARYEQYF
clone_size: few; d_call: TRBD2; v_call: TRBV29-1; j_call: TRBJ2-3; cdr3_nt: TGCAGCGTTGAAGGCCGCACTAGCGGGAGAAGGACAGATACGCAGTATTTT; cdr3_aa: CSVEGRTSGRRTDTQYF
clone_size: few; d_call: -; v_call: TRBV30; j_call: TRBJ1-1; cdr3_nt: TGTGCCTGGAGTGTAATTCAGGGTCGCACTGAAGCTTTCTTT; cdr3_aa: CAWSVIQGRTEAFF
clone_size: few; d_call: -; v_call: TRBV28; j_call: TRBJ2-2; cdr3_nt: TGTGCCAGCAGTTTAGGCTCAACGAACACCGGGGAGCTGTTTTTT; cdr3_aa: CASSLGSTNTGELFF
clone_size: few; d_call: TRBD2; v_call: TRBV18; j_call: TRBJ2-5; cdr3_nt: TGTGCCAGCTCACCACCGCTAGCGGGAGGAGAGACCCAGTACTTC; cdr3_aa: CASSPPLAGGETQYF
clone_size: few; d_call: -; v_call: TRBV25-1; j_call: TRBJ1-5; cdr3_nt: TGTGCCAGCAGTGGCGGGACCGGTAGCAATCAGCCCCAGCATTTT; cdr3_aa: CASSGGTGSNQPQHF
clone_size: few; d_call: TRBD2; v_call: TRBV28; j_call: TRBJ2-1; cdr3_nt: TGTGCCAGCAGTTGGGCTAGCGGGATTTCCTACAATGAGCAGTTCTTC; cdr3_aa: CASSWASGISYNEQFF
clone_size: few; d_call: -; v_call: TRBV15; j_call: TRBJ2-7; cdr3_nt: TGTGCCACCAGCAGAGATCAGGGCAGGGTCTACGAGCAGTACTTC; cdr3_aa: CATSRDQGRVYEQYF
clone_size: -; d_call: -; v_call: TRBV5-1; j_call: TRBJ1-1; cdr3_nt: TGCGCCAGCAGCACCCCTCAGGGGATGAACACTGAAGCTTTCTTT; cdr3_aa: CASSTPQGMNTEAFF
clone_size: few; d_call: TRBD2; v_call: TRBV7-2; j_call: TRBJ2-3; cdr3_nt: TGTGCCAGCAGCTGGACTAGCGGGTCCACAGATACGCAGTATTTT; cdr3_aa: CASSWTSGSTDTQYF
clone_size: -; d_call: -; v_call: TRBV2; j_call: TRBJ2-7; cdr3_nt: TGTGCCAGCAGAACGGGGGTCACCTACGAGCAGTACTTC; cdr3_aa: CASRTGVTYEQYF
clone_size: few; d_call: -; v_call: TRBV28; j_call: TRBJ1-1; cdr3_nt: TGTGCCAGCAGCCTGACGGGGGTAAGCACTGAAGCTTTCTTT; cdr3_aa: CASSLTGVSTEAFF
clone_size: -; d_call: -; v_call: TRBV27; j_call: TRBJ1-4; cdr3_nt: TGTGCCAGCAGTCTTCGTAAGGCACAGGGTAATGAAAAACTGTTTTTT; cdr3_aa: CASSLRKAQGNEKLFF
clone_size: few; d_call: -; v_call: TRBV30; j_call: TRBJ1-5; cdr3_nt: TGTGCCTGGAGTGTACAGCAGCCCGGGGGTCAGCCCCAGCATTTT; cdr3_aa: CAWSVQQPGGQPQHF
clone_size: -; d_call: -; v_call: TRBV28; j_call: TRBJ2-2; cdr3_nt: TGTGCCAGCAGTCCCCCCCCACACGGGGAGCTGTTTTTT; cdr3_aa: CASSPPPHGELFF
clone_size: few; d_call: TRBD1; v_call: TRBV29-1; j_call: TRBJ2-7; cdr3_nt: TGCAGCGTTGAGGACAGGGGATATGGTTACGAGCAGTACTTC; cdr3_aa: CSVEDRGYGYEQYF